These T cell receptor beta chains were read from a single sample in a study of T cells in Graves' hyperthyroidism and ophthalmopathy. TCRdb used MiXCR to reprocess the multiplex PCR reads, holding one entry per CDR3 protein. This repertoire shows around 700,000 distinct CDR3 sequences, 18% found once; its top ten account for around 17%. Sample: blood. Every receptor here comes from a woman aged 45-65 years with Graves' hyperthyroidism that later progressed to Graves' ophthalmopathy. Each CDR3 is given with its conserved first and last residue. D genes are given only for firm matches. A clone size is listed for some rows: how often the clone was seen (once, few, many), or a class if it is expanded.

>many|.|TRBJ1-2|TRBV11-2
TGTGCCAGCAGCTTAGATCCGAGAGGGGACTATGGCTACACCTTC
CASSLDPRGDYGYTF
>many|.|TRBJ1-6|TRBV19
TGTGCCAGCTCATCAGGGACGGATAATTCACCCCTCCACTTT
CASSSGTDNSPLHF
>once|.|TRBJ1-4|TRBV2
TGTGCGAGCGGGGGGACATACACTTATGAAAAACTGTTTTTT
CASGGTYTYEKLFF
>.|.|TRBJ1-1|TRBV10-3
TGTGCCATCGGCGGGGGCCAAACTGAAGCTTTCTTT
CAIGGGQTEAFF
>.|TRBD1|TRBJ1-2|TRBV6-1
TGTGCCAGCAGTACGACAGGGGGCGTCTCGTCGGTCGAAGGCTACACCTTC
CASSTTGGVSSVEGYTF
>many|TRBD2|TRBJ2-3|TRBV3-1
TGTGCCAGCAGCCAAAATAGCGGGGGCGCGGTTCGAGATACGCAGTATTTT
CASSQNSGGAVRDTQYF
>few|.|TRBJ1-1|TRBV20-1
TGCAGTGCTAGGGGGGGGGTAGAAGCTTTCTTT
CSARGGVEAFF
>few|.|TRBJ2-3|TRBV7-9
TGTGCCAGCAGCTTAGCGCAGGACAGTCCAACGGGAGATACGCAGTATTTT
CASSLAQDSPTGDTQYF
>many|.|TRBJ2-1|TRBV29-1
TGCAGCGTTGCCGGGACGTGGCTCTACAATGAGCAGTTCTTC
CSVAGTWLYNEQFF
>.|TRBD1|TRBJ2-7|TRBV5-5
TGTGCCAGCAGCTTGGTCACCGGGACAGGGGGCTACGAGCAGTACTTC
CASSLVTGTGGYEQYF
>many|.|TRBJ2-3|TRBV27
TGTGCCAGCAGTCTTCTAGCTTCTGCAGATACGCAGTATTTT
CASSLLASADTQYF
>.|.|TRBJ1-4|TRBV3-1
TGTGCCAGCAGCCATAACAGCTTAACTAATGAAAAACTGTTTTTT
CASSHNSLTNEKLFF
>once|.|TRBJ1-2|TRBV19
TGTGCCAGTAGCTCCCCGTCAACAGTATTGAACTATGGCTACACCTTC
CASSSPSTVLNYGYTF
>many|.|TRBJ2-3|TRBV3-1
TGTGCCAGCAGCCAAGTACGGTCCCCCACAGATACGCAGTATTTT
CASSQVRSPTDTQYF
>.|.|TRBJ1-2|TRBV20-1
TGCAGTGCTAATCCCAGGGCTAACTATGGCTACACCTTC
CSANPRANYGYTF
>many|TRBD1|TRBJ1-1|TRBV18
TGTGCCAGCTCACTACTCCAGGGGGCTGGGAACACTGAAGCTTTCTTT
CASSLLQGAGNTEAFF
>.|.|TRBJ2-7|TRBV4-1
TGCGCCAGCAGCCAAGATTTTACTACTTCCTACGAGCAGTACTTC
CASSQDFTTSYEQYF
>many|TRBD2|TRBJ2-3|TRBV7-3
TGTGCCAGCAGCTCCCATAGCGGGACTAGCACAGATACGCAGTATTTT
CASSSHSGTSTDTQYF
>.|.|TRBJ1-6|TRBV20-1
TGCAGTGCTGTACTGGGACCTCTAAATTCACCCCTCCACTTT
CSAVLGPLNSPLHF
>many|.|TRBJ2-3|TRBV12-3/TRBV12-4
TGTGCCAGCAGTATAGAGAGATATCGCACAGATACGCAGTATTTT
CASSIERYRTDTQYF
>many|.|TRBJ2-5|TRBV20-1
TGCAGTGCGGGGCGATCCGGCGAGACCCAGTACTTC
CSAGRSGETQYF
>.|.|TRBJ2-3|TRBV7-9
TGTGCCAGCAGCTTAGGGCCTTCCTATACGCAGTATTTT
CASSLGPSYTQYF
>few|.|TRBJ1-2|TRBV7-9
TGTGCCAGCAGCCCTTACCGGGGCGCTGGATATGGCTACACCTTC
CASSPYRGAGYGYTF
>few|.|TRBJ2-2|TRBV4-1
TGCGCCAGCAGCCAGGCCAAAAACACCGGGGAGCTGTTTTTT
CASSQAKNTGELFF